Below, 9 T cell receptor beta chains from the same sample are listed, as sequenced in a study of blood T cell repertoires in COVID-19. TCRdb's copy holds only in-frame clones and misses some; the assay was immunoSEQ multiplex PCR. The data contain about 140,000 clones, roughly 89% of them singletons. Sequencing used peripheral blood. These receptor sequences come from a woman between 35 and 50 years old with acute or convalescent COVID-19.

This clone turned up a few times. The identical CDR3 is also encoded by other nucleotide sequences in the sample. The rearrangement joins TRBV6-2 or TRBV6-3 to TRBJ1-1; perhaps TRBD1 as D (5 bases). This CDR3 has 12 residues. V shed 4 bases and J shed 5 bases, with 8 bases lying between them. Germline V lookup: CDR1 MNHEY, CDR2 SVGEGT. The CDR3 sequence is CASSWGGTEAFF. The CDR3 DNA reads as TGTGCCAGCAGTTGGGGGGGAACTGAAGCTTTCTTT.

A word on this clone: At one end the junction does not follow the germline gene, possibly because of a read error. The chain combines TRBV25-1 with TRBJ2-3; D perhaps matches TRBD2 (5 bases). This CDR3 has 14 amino acids. Germline CDR1 MGHDK, CDR2 SYGVNS. This CDR3 is CASSGSVSIDTQYF. CDR3 nucleotide sequence: TGTGCCAGCAGTGGTAGCGTTAGCATAGATACGCAGTATTTT.

The chain combines TRBV6-5 with TRBJ1-6, with D unclear. Trimming pared 4 bases from V and 0 bases from J, leaving 4 bases between. Germline V gene lookup returns CDR1 MNHEY and CDR2 SVGAGI. CDR3 length: 14 residues. As DNA, the CDR3 is TGTGCCAGCAGTTCCAGCTCCTATAATTCACCCCTCCACTTT. It codes for CASSSSSYNSPLHF.

J is TRBJ2-3 and V is TRBV11-1; TRBD2 aligns across 7 bases. Germline assignment: CDR1 SGHAT and CDR2 FQDESV (reference sequence). Unmatched junction bases numbered 6, after V lost 7 bases and J lost 2 bases. The CDR3 is 14 amino acids. CDR3 amino acids: CASTLAEATDTQYF. In DNA, the CDR3 is TGTGCCAGCACCCTAGCGGAGGCCACAGATACGCAGTATTTT.

The chain is built from TRBV9 and TRBJ1-5; D is possibly TRBD1 (6 bases). The V and J ends lost 3 bases and 0 bases respectively, with 10 bases between them. Germline lookup yields CDR1 SGDLS and CDR2 YYNGEE. The CDR3 consists of 15 residues. CDR3: CASSGDTDSNQPQHF. The CDR3 region has the DNA TGTGCCAGCAGCGGGGACACCGATAGCAATCAGCCCCAGCATTTT. Drawing the rest from reference TRBV9 and TRBJ1-5, the complete variable domain is DSGVTQTPKHLITATGQRVTLRCSPRSGDLSVYWYQQSLDQGLQFLIQYYNGEERAKGNILERFSAQQFPDLHSELNLSSLELGDSALYFCASSGDTDSNQPQHFGDGTRLSIL.

The V call is TRBV19, the J call TRBJ1-1, with 7 bases fitting TRBD1. V shed 4 bases and J 1 base; nucleotides not matched to a gene: 9. Germline CDR1 LNHDA, CDR2 SQIVND (reference sequence). The CDR3 has 16 residues. As DNA, the CDR3 is TGTGCCAGTAGTACATTACCGGGACAGAGGAACACTGAAGCTTTCTTT. This codes for CASSTLPGQRNTEAFF.

The chain is built from TRBV21-1 and TRBJ1-5; whether TRBD1, the table's D call, matches the DNA was not checked. TRBV21-1 is reported as a pseudogene. This CDR3 contains 15 residues. For the CDR3, the DNA is TGTGCCAGCAGAGACAGGGATGAGGGCAATCAGCCCCAGCATTTT. Protein sequence: CASRDRDEGNQPQHF.

V and J are TRBV7-3 and TRBJ1-1, with D maybe TRBD1 (6 bases). V was trimmed by 4 bases and J by 3 bases, leaving 12 bases between them. The CDR3 extends over 14 amino acids. CDR1 is SGHTA and CDR2 is FQGTGA in the germline V gene. The CDR3 DNA follows: TGTGCCAGCAGCTCCACAGGGTCGCACACTGAAGCTTTCTTT. The encoded protein is CASSSTGSHTEAFF.

The chain joins TRBV12-3 or TRBV12-4 to TRBJ1-2, with D possibly TRBD1 on 5 matching bases. Trimming pared 4 bases from V and 1 base from J, leaving 7 bases between. This CDR3 has 13 amino acids. The CDR3 DNA is TGTGCCAGCAGTTACGACAGTAACTATGGCTACACCTTC. Translating gives CASSYDSNYGYTF.